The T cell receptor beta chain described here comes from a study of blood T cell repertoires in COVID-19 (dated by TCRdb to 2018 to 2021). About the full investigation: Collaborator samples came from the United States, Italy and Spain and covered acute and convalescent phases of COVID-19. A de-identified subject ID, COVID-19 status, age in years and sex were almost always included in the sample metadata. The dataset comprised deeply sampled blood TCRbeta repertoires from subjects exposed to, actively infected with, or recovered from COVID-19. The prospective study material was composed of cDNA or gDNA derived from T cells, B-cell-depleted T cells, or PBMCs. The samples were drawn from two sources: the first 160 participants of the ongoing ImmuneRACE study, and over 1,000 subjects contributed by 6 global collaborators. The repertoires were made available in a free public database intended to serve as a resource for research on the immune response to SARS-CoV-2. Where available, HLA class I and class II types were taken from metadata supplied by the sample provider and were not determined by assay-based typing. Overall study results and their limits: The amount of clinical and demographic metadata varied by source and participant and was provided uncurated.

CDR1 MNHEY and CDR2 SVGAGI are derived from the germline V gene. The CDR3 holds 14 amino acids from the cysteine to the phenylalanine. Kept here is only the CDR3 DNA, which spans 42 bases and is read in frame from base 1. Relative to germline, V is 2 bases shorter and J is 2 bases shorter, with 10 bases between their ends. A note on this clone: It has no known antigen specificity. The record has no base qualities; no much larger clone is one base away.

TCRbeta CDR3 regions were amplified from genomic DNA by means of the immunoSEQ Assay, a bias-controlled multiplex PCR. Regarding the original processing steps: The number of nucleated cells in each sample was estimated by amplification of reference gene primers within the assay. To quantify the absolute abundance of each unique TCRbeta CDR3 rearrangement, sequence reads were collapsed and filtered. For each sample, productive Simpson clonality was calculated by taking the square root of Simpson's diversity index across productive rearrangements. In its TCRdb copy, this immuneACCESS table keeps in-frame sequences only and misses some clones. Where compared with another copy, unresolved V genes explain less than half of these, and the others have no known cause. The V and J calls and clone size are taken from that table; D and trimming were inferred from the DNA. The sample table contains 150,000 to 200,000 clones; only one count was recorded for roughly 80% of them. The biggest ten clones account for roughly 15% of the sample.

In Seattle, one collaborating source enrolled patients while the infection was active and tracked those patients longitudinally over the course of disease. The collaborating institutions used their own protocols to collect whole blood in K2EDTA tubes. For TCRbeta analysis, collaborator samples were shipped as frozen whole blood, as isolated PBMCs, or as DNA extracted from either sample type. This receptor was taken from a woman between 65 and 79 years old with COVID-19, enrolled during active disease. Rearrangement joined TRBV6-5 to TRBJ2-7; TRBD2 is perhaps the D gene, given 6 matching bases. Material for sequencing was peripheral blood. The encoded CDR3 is CASSYRRGPYEQYF. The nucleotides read TGTGCCAGCAGTTACAGGCGGGGCCCCTACGAGCAGTACTTC.